This T cell receptor beta chain was sequenced during a study of OX40 agonist ivuxolimab in advanced cancers. Background on the study: Dose-escalation patients had hepatocellular carcinoma, melanoma, renal cell or head and neck cancer.

Germline V gene lookup returns CDR1 SGHVS and CDR2 FQNEAQ. The CDR3 is 12 amino acids. V was pared by 5 bases and J by 3 bases, with 8 bases between. Patients were excluded for autoimmune disease history or systemic immunosuppression. The method was immunoSEQ multiplex PCR; TCRdb's version includes in-frame clones alone and lacks a portion of them. The table shows approximately 21,000 clones, with 84% occurring only once. Sequenced here: CD4+ or CD8+ T cells sorted from blood, sampled in a trial of the OX40 agonist ivuxolimab. The clonotype originates from an adult with an advanced solid tumor such as melanoma, head and neck, liver or kidney cancer. The chain has TRBV7-8 and TRBJ2-7; no reliable D call. CDR3 residues: CASSPGGYEQYF. The CDR3 region has the DNA TGTGCCAGCAGCCCGGGTGGCTACGAGCAGTACTTC.